This TCR beta chain appears in the sequencing data of a study of identical twins. Overall study results and limits: Recombination models fit unrelated individuals' TCR alpha sharing but underestimated twins'. Insertion counts were lower in abundant cord blood beta clonotypes, a trend that memory repertoires did not show.

The CDR3 has 14 amino acids. Germline CDR1 reads MDHEN; CDR2 reads SYDVKM. Unmatched junction bases numbered 7, after V lost 6 bases and J lost 5 bases. Unique molecular identifiers were present on the cDNA, which also gained a universal primer site by template switching. TCRdb reanalysed the 5' RACE reads using MiXCR and keeps one entry per CDR3 protein. This table holds some 790,000 distinct CDR3 sequences, about 20% found once. As concerns this clonotype: No antigen is known for it.

These data are also associated with another study on T cells expressing NK-cell markers.

The V call is TRBV28, the J call TRBJ2-1, with TRBD1 matching 7 bases. What was sequenced was PBMCs. The receptor was isolated from a woman in her late teens or twenties in good health. CDR3 nucleotides: TGTGCCAGCAGGTTGGGACAGATTAACAATGAGCAGTTCTTC. Residues: CASRLGQINNEQFF. Combining the CDR3 with reference TRBV28 and TRBJ2-1 gives the whole variable domain DVKVTQSSRYLVKRTGEKVFLECVQDMDHENMFWYRQDPGLGLRLIYFSYDVKMKEKGDIPEGYSVSREKKERFSLILESASTNQTSMYLCASRLGQINNEQFFGPGTRLTVL.